Sequencing of this T cell receptor (beta chain) was carried out in a study of T-cell memory formation after mild COVID-19 (dated by TCRdb to the early 2020s). Notes on the research overall: TCR sequence clusters from the two donors were found to be largely donor specific. Longitudinal TCRalpha and TCRbeta repertoire sequencing tracked T-cell clones expanding and contracting after mild COVID-19 in two donors. The cohort was made up of two young adult volunteers, one female and one male, who were previously healthy. Beyond this particular receptor, the publication reports: The study included only a couple of mild cases, and larger cohorts that include severe cases with pre-infection samples were judged to be necessary. The detection of some responding clones in pre-infection memory suggests that pre-existing cross-reactive memory T cells joined the SARS-CoV-2 response. Balanced CD4/CD8 phenotypes were observed for clones contracting from day 15 to 85, whereas a bias towards CD4+ was observed for a second wave of clones expanding from day 15 to 37. Whether the second-wave clones peaking on day 37 were SARS-CoV-2 specific was not confirmed. Contracting CD4+ clones were found mainly in CM and EM memory subsets, while CD8+ clones were enriched in EMRA.

This clonotype was seen more than once but under ten times. Its antigen is currently not known. There are no base qualities to consult, and no much larger clone falls within one base. Ficoll-Paque density gradient centrifugation was used to isolate PBMCs. The V and J ends are trimmed by 4 bases and 6 bases, leaving 11 bases between them. The CDR3 starts with the cysteine, ends with the phenylalanine, and has 12 residues. Only CDR3 DNA remains: 36 bases, in frame from the first base. The germline V gene (reference sequence) yields DFQATT for CDR1 and SNEGSKA for CDR2. Instrument used: Illumina NovaSeq 6000. TCRalpha and TCRbeta cDNA libraries were built by 5'RACE with constant-segment primers, adding sample barcodes and unique molecular identifiers. Trizol reagent was used to extract RNA from every sample. Amplification of the libraries took two PCR steps, and the second step added a second sample barcode plus Illumina TruSeq adapters. Sequencing of libraries was performed on an Illumina NovaSeq with 2 x 150 bp paired-end reads. The original methods were these. Reads were demultiplexed and collapsed into UMI-guided consensus sequences with migec v1.2.7. Using mixcr v2.1.11, UMI consensuses were aligned to TRA and TRB V and J templates and then assembled into clonotypes. Clonotypes were classified as expanded or contracted when called significant by both edgeR and NoisET, with noise models trained on biological replicates. edgeR calls used a false discovery rate-adjusted p below 0.01 and a log2 fold-change threshold of 1. As an exploratory analysis of dynamics, max-normalized trajectories of the 1000 most abundant clonotypes were examined with PCA combined with hierarchical clustering. Separately sequenced CD4+ and CD8+ repertoires were used to assign the CD4 or CD8 phenotype of responding clones. Starting from the raw public reads, TCRdb applied fastp trimming at Q25, assembled clones with MiXCR and retained in-frame beta chains. Every entry covers one CDR3 protein and lists the most common genes and DNA from its rows. For this entry, the V and J calls and clone size follow TCRdb and not the study's own pipeline. Across this sample there are about 210,000 distinct CDR3 sequences, with under 12% seen only once. Approximately 3% of the sample comes from the top ten.

The V and J genes are TRBV20-1 and TRBJ2-3, with the D segment identity uncertain. The source is a man between 18 and 35 years old who had mild COVID-19 (a few samples of this study predate the infection). The sample titles of this study are shuffled in the database, so cell type and time point are left out; the donor was told from shared clones. The source material was PBMCs or a T cell subset sorted from them (not recorded which). The CDR3 is CSATHEEDTQYF. In nucleotide form, the sequence is TGCAGTGCTACCCATGAGGAGGATACGCAGTATTTT.